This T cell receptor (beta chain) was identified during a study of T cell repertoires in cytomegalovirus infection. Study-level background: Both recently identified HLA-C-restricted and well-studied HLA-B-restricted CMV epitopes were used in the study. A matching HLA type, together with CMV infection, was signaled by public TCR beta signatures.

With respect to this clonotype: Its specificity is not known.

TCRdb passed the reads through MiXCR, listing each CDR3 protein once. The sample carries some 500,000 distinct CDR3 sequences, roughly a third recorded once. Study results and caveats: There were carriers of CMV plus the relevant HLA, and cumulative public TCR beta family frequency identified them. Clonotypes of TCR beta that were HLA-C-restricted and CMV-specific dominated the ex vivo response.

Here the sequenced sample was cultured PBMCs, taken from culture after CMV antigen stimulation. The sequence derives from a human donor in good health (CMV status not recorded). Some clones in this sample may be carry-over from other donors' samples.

The CDR3 is CAIKGTDTIYF. DNA of the CDR3: TGTGCCATCAAAGGGACGGACACCATATATTTT. The chain carries TRBV10-3 and TRBJ1-3, with D possibly being TRBD1 (5 bases). With 7 bases removed from V and 8 bases from J, the gap between germline ends came to 9 bases. CDR1 and CDR2 (germline): ENHRY, SYGVKD. The CDR3 has 11 amino acids.